This T cell receptor beta chain originates from a study of human T cells and chemical hapten exposure. This clonotype has a count of ten or more. Its matching antigen is unknown. Study-wide points: TCRs above 1 in 1000 frequency stayed constant with DPC sensitization.

Individual cDNA molecules (in the library) carried attached unique molecular identifiers. Methods used by the authors: From approximately 21,000 to 630,000 TCRs were found per sample, with a median of approximately 96,000. TCRdb passed the 5' RACE reads through MiXCR, listing each CDR3 protein once. For this entry, the V and J calls and clone size follow TCRdb and not the study's own pipeline. The sample carries 150,000 or so distinct CDR3 sequences, 3.5% to 5% recorded once. The CDR3 runs to 17 residues. Trimming shortened V by 6 bases and J by 3 bases, and 23 bases separated the two germline ends. It was unfractionated whole blood from which total RNA was extracted.

V and J are TRBV12-3 or TRBV12-4 and TRBJ1-1; D is undetermined. This TCR was sampled from a female donor in good health. Here the CDR3 reads CASSLAASGQIHTEAFF. The CDR3 DNA reads as TGTGCCAGCAGCCTAGCCGCGAGCGGGCAGATCCACACTGAAGCTTTCTTT.